The entry below describes one T cell receptor beta chain. The source of the sample is a study of blood T cell repertoires in COVID-19. Here immunoSEQ multiplex PCR was the method, and the copy in TCRdb shows in-frame clones only, minus some. The sample lists 140,000 to 150,000 clones; more than 65% were seen once. Trimming removed 1 base at V and 6 bases at J, with 13 bases between. This CDR3 region has 15 residues. Germline CDR1 is KGHSH and CDR2 is LQKENI. V is TRBV18 and J is TRBJ2-1, with D perhaps TRBD1 (7 bases). The clonotype comes from a man aged 55 to 69 with active or convalescent COVID-19. What was sequenced was peripheral blood. This CDR3 reads CASSPQRQGGNEQFF. Written as DNA, the CDR3 is TGTGCCAGCTCACCACAACGACAGGGAGGCAATGAGCAGTTCTTC.